One T cell receptor beta chain is described in this entry. The target of this receptor is not known. No base quality values were provided; no much bigger clone lies one nucleotide off. The receptor library was made with RACE. Sequencing used a NextSeq 500. During library preparation, unique molecular identifiers were attached to individual cDNA molecules so that TCRs could be counted quantitatively and reproducibly. For the original study's pipeline: Samples had a median of roughly 87,000 TCRs, with a range from about 23,224 to 750,000. V, J and CDR3 annotation of the TCR reads was performed with the Decombinator software suite. Every sample was subsampled to the same number of TCRs (28,000) for the PS versus PT1 abundance plots. TCRs were defined as expanded if absent before sensitization and observed at least eight times at the 2-week time point. TCRdb took the public reads, trimmed them with fastp at Q25, ran MiXCR for clone calling and kept in-frame beta chains. All rows with the same CDR3 protein become a single entry with the most common DNA and genes. These V and J calls rely on TCRdb rather than the paper's analysis. This sample comprises 85,000 to 95,000 distinct CDR3 sequences, about 10% of them detected only once. In total, the top ten clones hold 2.5% to 3% of the sample.

The sample's time point label is to be understood as: healthy volunteer bleed at 2 weeks. Total RNA was extracted from unfractionated whole blood collected in Tempus Blood RNA tubes. As TCR sequencing controls, roughly 5 healthy volunteers were used, with blood taken at day 0, 2 weeks and 6 weeks. These data are taken from a study of human T cells and chemical hapten exposure (dated by TCRdb to about 2021). Regarding the study in general: Libraries were pooled for sequencing, and per-sample TCR yields varied mainly because of small differences in library volumes within the pool. The study tracked peripheral blood TCR repertoire changes in vivo during primary and secondary sensitization to the hapten diphenylcyclopropenone (DPC) in alopecia patients. Both TCR alpha and TCR beta chains were sequenced from each blood RNA sample.

What the authors observed across the whole study: Repeated subsampling changed both the strength of the expansion versus patch-test correlation and the threshold at which the correlation became significant. DPC sensitization did not change how many TCRs were above 1 in 1000 frequency, and no evidence was found of alterations in global repertoire structure.

The CDR3 runs 18 residues from the cysteine to the phenylalanine. The retained sequence is limited to the CDR3, 54 bases, with the frame set at the first base. CDR1 and CDR2, looked up from the germline V gene, are SNHLY and FYNNEI. Compared with germline, V lacks 8 bases and J lacks 3 bases; bases without a gene match: 16. Sequencing input: whole blood. The chain couples TRBV2 to TRBJ2-3; TRBD2 aligns with 11 central bases. This sequence originates from a female donor in good health. Some clones in this sample may be carry-over from other donors' samples. The CDR3 corresponds to CASPLYVAGGVPTDTQYF. The nucleotides read TGTGCCAGCCCTCTATACGTAGCGGGAGGGGTGCCGACAGATACGCAGTATTTT. The reference TRBV2 and TRBJ2-3 proteins fill in what lies around the CDR3, so the full variable domain reads EPEVTQTPSHQVTQMGQEVILRCVPISNHLYFYWYRQILGQKVEFLVSFYNNEISEKSEIFDDQFSVERPDGSNFTLKIRSTKLEDSAMYFCASPLYVAGGVPTDTQYFGPGTRLTVL.